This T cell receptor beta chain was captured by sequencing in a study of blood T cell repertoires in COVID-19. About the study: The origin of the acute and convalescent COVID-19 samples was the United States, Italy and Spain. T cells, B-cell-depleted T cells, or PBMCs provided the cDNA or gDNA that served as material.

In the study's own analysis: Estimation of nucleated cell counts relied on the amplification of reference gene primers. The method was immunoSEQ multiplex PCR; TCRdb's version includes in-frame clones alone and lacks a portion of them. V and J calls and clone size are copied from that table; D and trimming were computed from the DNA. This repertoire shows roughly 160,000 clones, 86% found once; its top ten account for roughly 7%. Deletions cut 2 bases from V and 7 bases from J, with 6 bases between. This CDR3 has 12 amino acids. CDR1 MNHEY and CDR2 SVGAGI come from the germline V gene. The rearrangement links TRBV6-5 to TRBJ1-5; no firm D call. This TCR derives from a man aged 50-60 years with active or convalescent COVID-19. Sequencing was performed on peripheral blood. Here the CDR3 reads CASSYNSQPQHF. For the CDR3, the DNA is TGTGCCAGCAGTTACAACAGCCAGCCCCAGCATTTT.